Listed below are T cell receptor beta chains from one sample, sequenced in a study of Graves' ophthalmopathy and Graves' hyperthyroidism. TCRdb redid the calling of the multiplex PCR reads with MiXCR, one entry per CDR3 protein. The table shows 300,000 to 400,000 distinct CDR3 sequences, with roughly 17% occurring only once. Input material: peripheral blood. Source of these receptors: an adult man with Graves' ophthalmopathy. Each CDR3 is given with its conserved first and last residue. Size values are once, few and many counts, or a class for expanded clones, and some rows have none.

>many|TRBJ1-2|TRBV24-1
CATSDSPDRADGYTF
>NA|TRBJ1-3|TRBV10-3
CAIGTTGQTGNTIYF
>few|TRBJ1-6|TRBV2
CASSQYNSPLHF
>few|TRBJ1-5|TRBV6-2/TRBV6-3
CASNDGASNQPQHF
>many|TRBJ1-1|TRBV7-2
CASSSDRGYGTEAFF
>many|TRBJ2-7|TRBV3-1
CASSRIMNEQYF
>many|TRBJ1-2|TRBV15
CATSRAGWDYGYTF
>NA|TRBJ2-7|TRBV6-5
CASSYEAASTKQYF
>many|TRBJ1-5|TRBV6-2/TRBV6-3
CASSPLLTGVDQPQHF
>NA|TRBJ2-7|TRBV2
CASSDPRDTLGTRYEQYF
>many|TRBJ2-7|TRBV10-3
CAISIAKVYEQYF
>once|TRBJ1-6|TRBV12-3/TRBV12-4
CASSFLRESPLHF
>many|TRBJ2-7|TRBV9
CASSVGPGLAGGEQYF
>NA|TRBJ2-7|TRBV19
CASSAPGFYEQYF
>many|TRBJ2-2|TRBV20-1
CSARDSGGGAIGELFF
>many|TRBJ2-7|TRBV12-3/TRBV12-4
CASSNSGRGSEQYF
>many|TRBJ2-5|TRBV12-3/TRBV12-4
CASSLKAGETQYF
>many|TRBJ2-7|TRBV2
CASSMTHYEQYF
>many|TRBJ2-2|TRBV20-1
CSARVQGAGTGELFF
>many|TRBJ2-2|TRBV7-2
CASSFLTGTRNTGELFF
>many|TRBJ2-7|TRBV6-1
CASSEGGSYEQYF
>many|TRBJ1-1|TRBV9
CASSPGMSGTEAFF
>NA|TRBJ2-5|TRBV5-1
CASSLDGGERRETQYF
>many|TRBJ2-7|TRBV12-3/TRBV12-4
CASTKQEAGYEQYF
>many|TRBJ1-5|TRBV5-1
CASSLGTMTGMQPQHF
>many|TRBJ2-2|TRBV12-3/TRBV12-4
CASSFRRSGTGELFF
>many|TRBJ2-5|TRBV2
CASSNIAGGQETQYF
>many|TRBJ2-5|TRBV9
CASSVPAGGPETQYF
>many|TRBJ2-5|TRBV2
CASSEAYDGQETQYF
>many|TRBJ1-3|TRBV24-1
CAGERACCRYTIYF
>many|TRBJ2-7|TRBV2
CASTQERGYEQYF
>many|TRBJ2-4|TRBV28
CASSELTSGDLFLADIQYF
>many|TRBJ1-2|TRBV20-1
CSARERRQGSDYGYTF
>NA|TRBJ2-5|TRBV7-9
CASSSRAGEGETQYF
>many|TRBJ1-1|TRBV30
CAWSPTGGEAFF
>many|TRBJ2-7|TRBV20-1
CSVAGFSSPYEQYF
>many|TRBJ2-5|TRBV30
CAWSQGLASQETQYF
>many|TRBJ1-2|TRBV18
CASSPGPAGGYTF
>many|TRBJ2-5|TRBV11-1
CASSKTGRAETQYF
>many|TRBJ2-7|TRBV5-1
CASSRAGTSVYEQYF
>NA|TRBJ2-4|TRBV7-2
CASSLVRGPENIQYF
>many|TRBJ2-5|TRBV27
CASSFLTKGGRITETQYF
>many|TRBJ2-2|TRBV3-1
CASSQTSGFAGELFF
>many|TRBJ1-2|TRBV2
CASRPGQGAAYGYTF
>NA|TRBJ1-1|TRBV19
CASSIGLGGAAEAFF
>many|TRBJ2-5|TRBV27
CASSPGTRRSETQYF
>many|TRBJ2-1|TRBV9
CASSEGLAADGQFF
>many|TRBJ2-7|TRBV12-3/TRBV12-4
CASRKQASSYEQYF
>many|TRBJ2-7|TRBV29-1
CSVVSGTYEQYF
>NA|TRBJ2-4|TRBV7-2
CASSLPGLAGGNIQYF